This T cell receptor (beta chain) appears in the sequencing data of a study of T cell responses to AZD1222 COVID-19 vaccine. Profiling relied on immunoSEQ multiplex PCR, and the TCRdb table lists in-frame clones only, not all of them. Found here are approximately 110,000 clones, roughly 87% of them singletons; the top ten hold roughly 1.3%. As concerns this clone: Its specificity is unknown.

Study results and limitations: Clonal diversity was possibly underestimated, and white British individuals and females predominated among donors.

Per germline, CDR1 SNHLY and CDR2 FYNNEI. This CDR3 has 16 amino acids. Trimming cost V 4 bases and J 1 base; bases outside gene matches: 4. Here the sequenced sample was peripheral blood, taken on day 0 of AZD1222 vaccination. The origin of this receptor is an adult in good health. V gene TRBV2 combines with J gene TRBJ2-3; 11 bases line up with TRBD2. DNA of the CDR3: TGTGCCAGCAGTGTTCCGACTAGCGGGGGCACAGATACGCAGTATTTT. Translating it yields CASSVPTSGGTDTQYF. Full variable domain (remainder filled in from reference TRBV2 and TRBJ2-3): EPEVTQTPSHQVTQMGQEVILRCVPISNHLYFYWYRQILGQKVEFLVSFYNNEISEKSEIFDDQFSVERPDGSNFTLKIRSTKLEDSAMYFCASSVPTSGGTDTQYFGPGTRLTVL.